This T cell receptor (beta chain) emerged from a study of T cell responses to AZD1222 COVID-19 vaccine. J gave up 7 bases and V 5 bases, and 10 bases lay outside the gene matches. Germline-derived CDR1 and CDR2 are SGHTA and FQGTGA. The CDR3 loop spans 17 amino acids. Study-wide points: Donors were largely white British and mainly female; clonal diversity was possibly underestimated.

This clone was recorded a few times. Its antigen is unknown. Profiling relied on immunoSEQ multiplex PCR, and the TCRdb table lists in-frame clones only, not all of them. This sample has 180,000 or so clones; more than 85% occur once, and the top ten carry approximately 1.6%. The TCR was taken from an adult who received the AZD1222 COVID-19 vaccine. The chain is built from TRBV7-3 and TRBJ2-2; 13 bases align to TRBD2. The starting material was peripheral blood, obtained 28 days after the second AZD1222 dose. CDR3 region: CASSPRTSGRVGGELFF. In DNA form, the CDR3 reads TGTGCCAGCAGCCCCCGGACTAGCGGGAGAGTGGGCGGGGAGCTGTTTTTT. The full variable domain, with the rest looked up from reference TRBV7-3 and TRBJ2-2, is GAGVSQTPSNKVTEKGKYVELRCDPISGHTALYWYRQSLGQGPEFLIYFQGTGAADDSGLPNDRFFAVRPEGSVSTLKIQRTERGDSAVYLCASSPRTSGRVGGELFFGEGSRLTVL.